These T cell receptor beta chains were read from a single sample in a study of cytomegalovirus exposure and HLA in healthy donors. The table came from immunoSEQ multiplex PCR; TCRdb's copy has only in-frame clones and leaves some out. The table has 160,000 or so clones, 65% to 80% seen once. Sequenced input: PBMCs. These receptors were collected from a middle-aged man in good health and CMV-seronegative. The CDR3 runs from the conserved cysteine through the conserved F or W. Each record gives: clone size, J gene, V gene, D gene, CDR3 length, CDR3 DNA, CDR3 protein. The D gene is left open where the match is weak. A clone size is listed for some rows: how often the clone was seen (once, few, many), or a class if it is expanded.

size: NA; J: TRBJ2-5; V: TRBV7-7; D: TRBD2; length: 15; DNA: TGTGCTAGCAGCACGAATAGCGGGAGGGGGGAGACCCAGTACTTC; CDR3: CASSTNSGRGETQYF
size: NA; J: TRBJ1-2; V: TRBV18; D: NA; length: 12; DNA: TGTGCCAGCTCACCAGGCGGGGGAGGCTACACCTTC; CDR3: CASSPGGGGYTF
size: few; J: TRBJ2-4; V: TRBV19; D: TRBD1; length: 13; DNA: TGTGCCAGTAGCAGCGACAGGGAGAACATTCAGTACTTC; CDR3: CASSSDRENIQYF
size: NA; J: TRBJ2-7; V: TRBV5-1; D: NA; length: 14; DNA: TGCGCCAGCAGCTTTGATGCCAGGACCTACGAGCAGTACTTC; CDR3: CASSFDARTYEQYF
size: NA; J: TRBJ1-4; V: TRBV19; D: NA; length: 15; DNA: TGTGCCAGTAGCGCCCGTGGGGAGCCTAATGAAAAACTGTTTTTT; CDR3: CASSARGEPNEKLFF
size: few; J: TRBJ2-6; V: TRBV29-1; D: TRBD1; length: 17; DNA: TGCAGCGTTGCGGGGGCAGGGGGCGACTCTGGGGCCAACGTCCTGACTTTC; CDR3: CSVAGAGGDSGANVLTF
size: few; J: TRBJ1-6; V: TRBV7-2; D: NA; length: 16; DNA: TGTGCCAGCAGCTTTGCCAGCGGATCCTATAATTCACCCCTCCACTTT; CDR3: CASSFASGSYNSPLHF
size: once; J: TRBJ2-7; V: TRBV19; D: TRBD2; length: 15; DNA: TGTGCCAGTAGCCGTATAGCGGGAGGGCCCTACGAGCAGTACTTC; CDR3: CASSRIAGGPYEQYF
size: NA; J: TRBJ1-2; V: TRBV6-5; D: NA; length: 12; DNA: TGTGCCAGCAGCCCCACTAACTATGGCTACACCTTC; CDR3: CASSPTNYGYTF
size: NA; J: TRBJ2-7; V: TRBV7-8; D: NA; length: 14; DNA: TGTGCCAGCAGCCCCTTAGGGGCGGACTACGAGCAGTACTTC; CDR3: CASSPLGADYEQYF
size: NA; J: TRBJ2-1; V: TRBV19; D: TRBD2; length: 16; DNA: TGTGCCAGTAGTGCTTCTAGCGGCCCCTCCTACAATGAGCAGTTCTTC; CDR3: CASSASSGPSYNEQFF